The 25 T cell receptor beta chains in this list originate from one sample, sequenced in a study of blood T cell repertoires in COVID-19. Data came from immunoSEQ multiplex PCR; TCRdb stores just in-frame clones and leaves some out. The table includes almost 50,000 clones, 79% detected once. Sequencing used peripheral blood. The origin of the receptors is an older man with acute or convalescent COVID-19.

The CDR3 sequence: CASSSGEVLAADTQYF. The CDR3 DNA sequence: TGTGCCAGCAGCTCCGGAGAGGTGCTAGCGGCAGATACGCAGTATTTT. J is TRBJ2-3 and V is TRBV9, with TRBD2 matching 7 bases. After removal of 4 bases from V and 4 bases from J, the junction contained 12 bases not matched to a gene. Germline V lookup: CDR1 SGDLS, CDR2 YYNGEE. This CDR3 region has 16 residues.

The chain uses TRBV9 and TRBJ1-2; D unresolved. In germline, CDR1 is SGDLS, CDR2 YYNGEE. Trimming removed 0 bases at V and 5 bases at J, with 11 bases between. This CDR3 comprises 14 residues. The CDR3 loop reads CASSVANSQYGYTF. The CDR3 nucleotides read TGTGCCAGCAGCGTAGCTAACAGCCAATATGGCTACACCTTC.

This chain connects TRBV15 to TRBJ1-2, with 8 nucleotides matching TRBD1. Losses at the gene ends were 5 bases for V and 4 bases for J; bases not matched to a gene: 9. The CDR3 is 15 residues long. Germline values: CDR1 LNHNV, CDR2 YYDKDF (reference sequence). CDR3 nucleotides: TGTGCCACCAGCCAATACGGACAGGGCGGCTATGGCTACACCTTC. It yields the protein CATSQYGQGGYGYTF.

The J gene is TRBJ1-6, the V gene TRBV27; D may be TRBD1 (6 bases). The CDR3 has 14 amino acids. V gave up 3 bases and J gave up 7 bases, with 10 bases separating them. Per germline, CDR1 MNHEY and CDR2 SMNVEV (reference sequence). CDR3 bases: TGTGCCAGCAGTTTCCGACAGGAAAATTCACCCCTCCACTTT. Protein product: CASSFRQENSPLHF.

The CDR3 loop reads CASSLFGTHSGNTIYF. As DNA, the CDR3 is TGTGCCAGCAGTTTATTTGGAACACATAGCGGAAACACCATATATTTT. This sequence joins TRBV28 and TRBJ1-3, with no clear D. V was trimmed by 1 base and J by 4 bases, leaving 14 bases between them. From germline, CDR1 is MDHEN and CDR2 SYDVKM. The CDR3 is 16 amino acids. The entire variable domain, with the rest obtained from reference TRBV28 and TRBJ1-3, is as follows: DVKVTQSSRYLVKRTGEKVFLECVQDMDHENMFWYRQDPGLGLRLIYFSYDVKMKEKGDIPEGYSVSREKKERFSLILESASTNQTSMYLCASSLFGTHSGNTIYFGEGSWLTVV.

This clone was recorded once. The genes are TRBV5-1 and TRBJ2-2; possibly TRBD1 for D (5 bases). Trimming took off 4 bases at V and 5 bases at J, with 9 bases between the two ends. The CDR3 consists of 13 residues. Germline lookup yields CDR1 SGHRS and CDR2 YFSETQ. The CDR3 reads CASSRQGTGELFF. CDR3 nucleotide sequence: TGCGCCAGCAGCCGCCAGGGAACCGGGGAGCTGTTTTTT. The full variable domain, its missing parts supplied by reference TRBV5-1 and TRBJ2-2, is KAGVTQTPRYLIKTRGQQVTLSCSPISGHRSVSWYQQTPGQGLQFLFEYFSETQRNKGNFPGRFSGRQFSNSRSEMNVSTLELGDSALYLCASSRQGTGELFFGEGSRLTVL.

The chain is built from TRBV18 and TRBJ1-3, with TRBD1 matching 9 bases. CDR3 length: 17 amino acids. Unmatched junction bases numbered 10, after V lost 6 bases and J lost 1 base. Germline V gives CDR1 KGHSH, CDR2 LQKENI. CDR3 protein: CASSPGGQGASGNTIYF. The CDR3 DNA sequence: TGTGCCAGCTCGCCTGGGGGACAGGGAGCTTCTGGAAACACCATATATTTT. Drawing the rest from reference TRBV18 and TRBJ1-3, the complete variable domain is NAGVMQNPRHLVRRRGQEARLRCSPMKGHSHVYWYRQLPEEGLKFMVYLQKENIIDESGMPKERFSAEFPKEGPSILRIQQVVRGDSAAYFCASSPGGQGASGNTIYFGEGSWLTVV.

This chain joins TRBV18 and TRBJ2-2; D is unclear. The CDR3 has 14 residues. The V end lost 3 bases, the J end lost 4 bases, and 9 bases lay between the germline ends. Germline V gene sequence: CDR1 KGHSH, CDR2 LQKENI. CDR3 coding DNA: TGTGCCAGCTCACCGGCACAGTCCACCGGGGAGCTGTTTTTT. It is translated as CASSPAQSTGELFF.

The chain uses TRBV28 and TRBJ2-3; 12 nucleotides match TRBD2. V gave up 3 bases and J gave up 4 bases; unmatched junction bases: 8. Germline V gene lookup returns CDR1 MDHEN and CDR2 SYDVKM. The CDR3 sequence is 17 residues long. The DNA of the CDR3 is TGTGCCAGCAGTTTTGGGCTAGCGGGAGGGCAAGCAGATACGCAGTATTTT. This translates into CASSFGLAGGQADTQYF.

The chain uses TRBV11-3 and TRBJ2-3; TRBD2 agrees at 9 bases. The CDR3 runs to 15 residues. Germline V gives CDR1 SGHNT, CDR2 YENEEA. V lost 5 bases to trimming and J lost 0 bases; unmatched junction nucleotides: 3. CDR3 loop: CASSPTSGSTDTQYF. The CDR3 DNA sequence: TGTGCCAGCAGCCCTACTAGCGGGAGCACAGATACGCAGTATTTT. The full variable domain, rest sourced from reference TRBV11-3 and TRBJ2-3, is EAGVVQSPRYKIIEKKQPVAFWCNPISGHNTLYWYLQNLGQGPELLIRYENEEAVDDSQLPKDRFSAERLKGVDSTLKIQPAELGDSAVYLCASSPTSGSTDTQYFGPGTRLTVL.

CDR3 sequence (DNA): TGTGCCAGCACGAGGGCACCTAATGGGGATGAGCAGTTCTTC. This encodes CASTRAPNGDEQFF. This chain joins TRBV6-5 and TRBJ2-1, with D perhaps matching TRBD2 (5 bases). The V end was cut by 7 bases, the J end by 8 bases, with 18 bases between. The CDR3 consists of 14 residues. CDR1 and CDR2 (germline): MNHEY, SVGAGI.

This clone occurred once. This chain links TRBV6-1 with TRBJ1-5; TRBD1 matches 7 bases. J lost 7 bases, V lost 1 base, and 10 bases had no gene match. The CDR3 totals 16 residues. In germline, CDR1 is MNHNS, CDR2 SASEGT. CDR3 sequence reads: CASSEGPNRGFQPQHF. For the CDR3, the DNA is TGTGCCAGCAGTGAAGGGCCGAACAGGGGTTTCCAGCCCCAGCATTTT.

For the CDR3, the DNA is TGTGCTACCGGGACAGAATATAATTCACCCCTCCACTTT. Its protein product is CATGTEYNSPLHF. The gene calls are TRBV12-5 and TRBJ1-6; 7 nucleotides line up with TRBD1. CDR3 length equals 13 residues. Germline CDR1 reads LGHNT; CDR2 reads FRNRAP. V lost 10 bases to trimming and J lost 4 bases; unmatched junction nucleotides: 4.

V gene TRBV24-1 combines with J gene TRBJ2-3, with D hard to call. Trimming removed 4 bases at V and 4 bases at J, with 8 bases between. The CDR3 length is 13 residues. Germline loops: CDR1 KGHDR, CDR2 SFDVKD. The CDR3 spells CATSDTYSDTQYF. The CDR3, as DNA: TGTGCCACCAGTGACACCTATTCAGATACGCAGTATTTT.

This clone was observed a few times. The chain's CDR3 is CASSLMAGWESDTQYF. Here the CDR3 DNA reads TGTGCCAGCAGCTTAATGGCAGGTTGGGAGTCAGATACGCAGTATTTT. The chain recombines TRBV7-3 with TRBJ2-3, with D possibly being TRBD2 (5 bases). Trimming cost V 1 base and J 4 bases, with 15 bases left between them. This CDR3 is built from 16 residues. In germline, CDR1 is SGHTA, CDR2 FQGTGA.

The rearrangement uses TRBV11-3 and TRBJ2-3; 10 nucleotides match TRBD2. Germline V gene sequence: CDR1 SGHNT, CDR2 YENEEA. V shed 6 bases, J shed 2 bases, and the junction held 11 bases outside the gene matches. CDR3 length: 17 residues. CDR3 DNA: TGTGCCAGCAGAAAAGGGCTAGCGGGAGTGACCACAGATACGCAGTATTTT. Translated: CASRKGLAGVTTDTQYF.

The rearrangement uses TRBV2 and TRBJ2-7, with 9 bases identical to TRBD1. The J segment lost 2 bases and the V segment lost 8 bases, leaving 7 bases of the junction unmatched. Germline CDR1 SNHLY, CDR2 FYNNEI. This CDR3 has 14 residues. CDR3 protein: CASRGQGGTYEQYF. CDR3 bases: TGTGCCAGCCGGGGACAGGGCGGCACCTACGAGCAGTACTTC. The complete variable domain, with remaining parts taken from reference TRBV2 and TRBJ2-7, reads EPEVTQTPSHQVTQMGQEVILRCVPISNHLYFYWYRQILGQKVEFLVSFYNNEISEKSEIFDDQFSVERPDGSNFTLKIRSTKLEDSAMYFCASRGQGGTYEQYFGPGTRLTVT.

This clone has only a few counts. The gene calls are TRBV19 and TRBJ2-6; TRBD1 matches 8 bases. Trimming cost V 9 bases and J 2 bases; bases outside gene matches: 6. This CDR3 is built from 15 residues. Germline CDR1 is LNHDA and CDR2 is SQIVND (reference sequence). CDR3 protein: CASRTGSTGANVLTF. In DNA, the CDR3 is TGTGCCAGCAGGACAGGGTCGACTGGGGCCAACGTCCTGACTTTC.

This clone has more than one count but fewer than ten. The CDR3 spells CASSSLSGTSGGDTQYF. CDR3 DNA: TGCGCCAGCAGCTCACTCTCCGGGACTAGCGGGGGTGATACGCAGTATTTT. The chain links TRBV5-1 to TRBJ2-3, with 14 bases aligning to TRBD2. The V segment lost 3 bases and the J segment 6 bases; nucleotides outside the gene matches: 9. The CDR3 has 17 amino acids. From germline, CDR1 is SGHRS and CDR2 YFSETQ.

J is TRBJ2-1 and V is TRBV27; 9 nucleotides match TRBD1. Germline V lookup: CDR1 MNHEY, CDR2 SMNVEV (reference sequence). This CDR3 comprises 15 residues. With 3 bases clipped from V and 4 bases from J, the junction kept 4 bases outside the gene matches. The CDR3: CASSFGTGFYNEQFF. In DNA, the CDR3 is TGTGCCAGCAGTTTTGGGACAGGGTTTTACAATGAGCAGTTCTTC.

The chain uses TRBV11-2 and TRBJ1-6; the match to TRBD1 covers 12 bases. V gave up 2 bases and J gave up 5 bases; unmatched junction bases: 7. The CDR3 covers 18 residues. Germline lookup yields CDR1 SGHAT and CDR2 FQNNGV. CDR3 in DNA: TGTGCCAGCAGCTTATCCTGGGGACAGGGGGCGGATAATTCACCCCTCCACTTT. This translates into CASSLSWGQGADNSPLHF.

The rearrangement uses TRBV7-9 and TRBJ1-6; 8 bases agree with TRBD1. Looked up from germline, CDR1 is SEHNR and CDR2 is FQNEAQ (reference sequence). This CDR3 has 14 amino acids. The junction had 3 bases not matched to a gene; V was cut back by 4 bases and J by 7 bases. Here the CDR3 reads CASSYGTGNSPLHF. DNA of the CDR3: TGTGCCAGCAGCTACGGGACAGGAAATTCACCCCTCCACTTT.

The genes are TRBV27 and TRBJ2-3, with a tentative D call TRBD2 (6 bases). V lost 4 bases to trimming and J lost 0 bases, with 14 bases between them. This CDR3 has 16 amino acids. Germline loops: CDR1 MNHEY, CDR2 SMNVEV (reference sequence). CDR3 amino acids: CASSYGDFPSTDTQYF. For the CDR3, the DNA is TGTGCCAGCAGTTATGGGGACTTCCCTAGCACAGATACGCAGTATTTT.

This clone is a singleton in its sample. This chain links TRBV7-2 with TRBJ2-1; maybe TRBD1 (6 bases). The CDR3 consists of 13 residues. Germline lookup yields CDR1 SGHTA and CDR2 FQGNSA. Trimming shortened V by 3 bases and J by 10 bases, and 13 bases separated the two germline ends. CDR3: CASSFTGSREQFF. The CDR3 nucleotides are TGTGCCAGCAGCTTTACAGGGTCTAGGGAGCAGTTCTTC.

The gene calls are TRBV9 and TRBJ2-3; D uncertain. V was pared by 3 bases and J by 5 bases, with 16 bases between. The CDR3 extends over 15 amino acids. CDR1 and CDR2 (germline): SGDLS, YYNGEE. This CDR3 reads CASSEHDRVEDTQYF. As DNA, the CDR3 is TGTGCCAGCAGCGAACATGACCGGGTAGAAGATACGCAGTATTTT.